The next 15 T cell receptor beta chains were all read from a single sample in a study of CD8 T cells in ankylosing spondylitis. TCRdb re-derived calls from the 5' RACE reads in MiXCR, one entry per CDR3 protein. The sample records about 240,000 distinct CDR3 sequences, 8.6% being singletons. The specimen sequenced was blood, either unsorted or a sorted T cell fraction (not recorded which). These TCRs come from a male donor with ankylosing spondylitis or in good health (not recorded which).

This clonotype came up a few times. The chain recombines TRBV19 with TRBJ2-5; D is ambiguous. V lost 5 bases, J lost 2 bases, and 9 bases lay in between. In germline, CDR1 is LNHDA, CDR2 SQIVND (reference sequence). The CDR3 sequence is 13 residues long. The CDR3 is CASSGSRQETQYF. The CDR3 coding sequence is TGTGCCAGTAGTGGGTCCAGGCAAGAGACCCAGTACTTC.

The V call is TRBV7-2, the J call TRBJ2-6; TRBD1 is a possible D gene (5 bases). Germline V lookup: CDR1 SGHTA, CDR2 FQGNSA. Trimming stripped 5 bases from V and 4 bases from J, with 12 bases between. The CDR3 consists of 15 residues. The CDR3 reads CASSLQVAGANVLTF. The CDR3, as DNA: TGTGCCAGCAGCCTACAGGTAGCCGGGGCCAACGTCCTGACTTTC.

This clonotype was counted many times. The rearrangement uses TRBV5-1 and TRBJ2-5; D gene ambiguous. V was clipped by 5 bases and J by 5 bases, with 1 base between them. This CDR3 spans 9 amino acids. CDR1 is SGHRS and CDR2 is YFSETQ in the germline V gene. CDR3 protein: CASRETQYF. The CDR3 DNA reads TGCGCCAGCAGGGAGACCCAGTACTTC.

There are many counts of this clonotype. This chain joins TRBV5-1 and TRBJ2-3, with 10 bases identical to TRBD2. In germline, CDR1 is SGHRS, CDR2 YFSETQ. The CDR3 sequence is 16 residues long. The J segment lost 2 bases and the V segment lost 4 bases, leaving 7 bases of the junction unmatched. The CDR3 loop is CASSLNSGGITDTQYF. The CDR3 DNA reads TGCGCCAGCAGCCTAAATAGCGGGGGGATCACAGATACGCAGTATTTT.

This clonotype was detected once. This chain joins TRBV28 and TRBJ1-1, with D maybe TRBD1 (6 bases). From germline, CDR1 is MDHEN and CDR2 SYDVKM. The CDR3 is 14 amino acids. V was pared by 6 bases and J by 4 bases, with 15 bases between. CDR3 region: CASSAGHRATEAFF. CDR3 sequence (DNA): TGTGCCAGCAGCGCGGGACACCGGGCCACTGAAGCTTTCTTT.

This clonotype was detected ten times or more. The chain recombines TRBV5-1 with TRBJ2-3, with D uncertain. The V gene's germline CDR1 is SGHRS and CDR2 YFSETQ. The V and J ends lost 1 base and 0 bases respectively, with 6 bases between them. The CDR3 is 14 residues long. For the CDR3, the DNA is TGCGCCAGCAGCTTGTTTTCTAGCACAGATACGCAGTATTTT. It translates to CASSLFSSTDTQYF.

This clonotype was detected many times. This chain joins TRBV6-2 or TRBV6-3 and TRBJ2-1; 8 bases are shared with TRBD1. Losses at the gene ends were 6 bases for V and 6 bases for J; bases not matched to a gene: 16. Germline loops: CDR1 MNHEY, CDR2 SVGEGT. The CDR3 has 17 residues. CDR3 sequence reads: CASSFRSDRVLLNEQFF. CDR3 DNA: TGTGCCAGCAGCTTCCGCTCGGACAGGGTTTTACTCAATGAGCAGTTCTTC.

This clonotype has ten or more counts. The chain uses TRBV7-3 and TRBJ2-3; TRBD1 matches at 10 bases. V lost 2 bases and J lost 7; bases outside the gene matches: 3. The CDR3 is made up of 14 amino acids. The germline V gene has CDR1 SGHTA and CDR2 FQGTGA. CDR3: CASSLDRGRNTQYF. The CDR3 DNA reads TGTGCCAGCAGCTTAGACAGGGGGCGGAATACGCAGTATTTT.

This clonotype came up many times. V is TRBV5-1 and J is TRBJ2-1, with D maybe TRBD2 (6 bases). Trimming shortened V by 0 bases and J by 1 base, and 11 bases separated the two germline ends. The CDR3 has 16 residues. Germline CDR1 reads SGHRS; CDR2 reads YFSETQ. This CDR3 is CASSLAGTGSYNEQFF. In DNA form, the CDR3 reads TGCGCCAGCAGCTTGGCCGGGACTGGGTCCTACAATGAGCAGTTCTTC.

This clonotype was counted many times. The chain uses TRBV12-3 or TRBV12-4 and TRBJ2-2, with 9 bases aligning to TRBD2. V lost 3 bases, J lost 6 bases, and 11 bases stayed unmatched. This CDR3 contains 17 residues. CDR3 in amino acids: CASSLGPGLAGAGELFF. The CDR3 DNA reads TGTGCCAGCAGTTTGGGCCCGGGACTAGCAGGCGCCGGGGAGCTGTTTTTT.

There are many counts of this clonotype. CDR3 DNA: TGTGCCACCAGTGACCGGGGCCGAAACAATGAGCAGTTCTTC. Translation gives CATSDRGRNNEQFF. The chain couples TRBV24-1 to TRBJ2-1, with D possibly being TRBD1 or TRBD2 (5 bases each). This CDR3 has 14 residues. Germline CDR1 is KGHDR and CDR2 is SFDVKD. V was cut by 4 bases and J by 5 bases, with 11 bases left in between.

This clonotype was seen a handful of times. V usage is TRBV18 and J usage is TRBJ2-3; 7 nucleotides line up with TRBD2. This CDR3 has 16 amino acids. Germline-derived CDR1 and CDR2 are KGHSH and LQKENI. Trimming took 5 bases from V and 1 from J; bases not matched to a gene: 9. The CDR3 DNA sequence: TGTGCCAGCTCAAACCAGCGGGGACTCGGCACAGATACGCAGTATTTT. Translated, it gives CASSNQRGLGTDTQYF.

The chain carries TRBV6-2 or TRBV6-3 and TRBJ1-5, with 7 positions matching TRBD1. V trimming: 6 bases; J trimming: 4 bases; junction bases outside the gene matches: 6. Germline CDR1 and CDR2: MNHEY and SVGEGT. This CDR3 spans 14 amino acids. This CDR3 reads CASRVQGTNQPQHF. In nucleotides, the CDR3 is TGTGCCAGCAGGGTACAGGGGACTAATCAGCCCCAGCATTTT.

The chain is built from TRBV7-2 and TRBJ2-1; possibly TRBD2 for D (5 bases). The germline V and J ends were trimmed by 5 bases and 6 bases, with 17 bases remaining between them. This CDR3 contains 15 residues. Germline CDR1 SGHTA, CDR2 FQGNSA. The CDR3 region has the DNA TGTGCCAGCAGCGAAGGGCGGGCGGGTCTCAATGAGCAGTTCTTC. Protein sequence: CASSEGRAGLNEQFF.

This clonotype was counted many times. CDR3 bases: TGCAGTGCTAGAGATCTAACTAGCGGGAAAGAGACCCAGTACTTC. It codes for CSARDLTSGKETQYF. This chain connects TRBV20-1 to TRBJ2-5; 10 nucleotides match TRBD2. The CDR3 is 15 amino acids. Germline trimming cut 0 bases from V and 3 bases from J; bases unmatched to any gene: 4. Germline lookup yields CDR1 DFQATT and CDR2 SNEGSKA (reference sequence).